This T cell receptor (beta chain) is drawn from a study of regulatory T cells in long-lasting Graves disease. CDR1 and CDR2 from the germline V gene are SGHKS and YYEKEE (reference sequence). V dropped 4 bases and J dropped 5 bases, with 12 bases sitting between them. The CDR3 length is 13 residues. Overall study findings and caveats: Lower TCR diversity was seen in persistent Graves' patients than in newly diagnosed ones. Limited sample numbers may have lowered accuracy.

Noted time point: persistent/refractory GD, antithyroid drugs over 5 years with positive TRAb. Isolated PBMC RNA provided the starting material for the TCR library. Diagnosing Graves' disease relied on the American Thyroid Association guidelines. Each of the patients was recruited from an endocrinology department situated in Xi'an, China. This clonotype has a count of ten or more. The target antigen is unknown. Construction of TCR beta libraries relied on iRepertoire HTBI primers and on Arm-PCR targeting CDR3 regions. TCRdb used MiXCR to reprocess the multiplex PCR reads, holding one entry per CDR3 protein. Altogether under 500,000 distinct CDR3 sequences are present, about a fifth being singletons, with the ten largest covering under 9%.

Sequencing was performed on peripheral blood mononuclear cells (PBMCs), taken when the disease was refractory, from a patient treated with antithyroid drugs. J is TRBJ1-2 and V is TRBV5-5; D not certain. This receptor was obtained from a female donor with Graves disease. CDR3 residues: CASSPRAAYGYTF. Here the CDR3 DNA reads TGTGCCAGCAGCCCCCGGGCCGCGTATGGCTACACCTTC.